This T cell receptor (beta chain) was recovered during a study of T cell clones after liver transplantation. Study-wide context: Until 12-24 months post-transplant, subjects got standard immunosuppression and no induction. Timepoints were pre-transplant, pre-withdrawal, and after withdrawal was completed or failed. Study-wide points: Low donor cell numbers restricted donor-reactive repertoire measurement in a couple of subjects.

Worth noting for this clone: Its specificity is not known.

Assay used: immunoSEQ multiplex PCR; TCRdb lists only in-frame clones, some missing. Of about 85,000 clones detected, around four fifths appear once; the ten largest clones hold approximately 0.47%. This sample comprised CD4+ T cells from blood, obtained approximately 3.5 years after liver transplant. The sequence was obtained from a human patient who received a liver transplant. Some T cells may have originated in the graft donor.

The CDR3: CASSSRDRGPEQYF. The DNA of the CDR3 is TGTGCCAGCAGTTCCCGGGACAGGGGGCCCGAGCAGTACTTC. The chain employs TRBV27 and TRBJ2-7; 12 bases agree with TRBD1. The CDR3 runs 14 residues. Germline V gives CDR1 MNHEY, CDR2 SMNVEV (reference sequence). The V gene end was trimmed by 4 bases and the J gene end by 6 bases; junction bases not matched to a gene: 4.